This T cell receptor (beta chain) derives from a study of CD8 T cells in ankylosing spondylitis. TCRdb reprocessed the 5' RACE reads via MiXCR and lists one record per CDR3 protein. The table lists 150,000 to 200,000 distinct CDR3 sequences, more than 9% of them singletons. This CDR3 region has 15 residues. V was trimmed by 1 base and J by 1 base, leaving 9 bases between them. From germline, CDR1 is SGHTA and CDR2 FQGNSA. This clonotype was seen just once. V is TRBV7-2 and J is TRBJ2-3, with D tentatively TRBD1 (6 bases). Sequenced input: blood, either unsorted or a sorted T cell fraction (not recorded which). This receptor was identified in a male donor with ankylosing spondylitis or in good health (not recorded which). CDR3 sequence reads: CASSLGQVGTDTQYF. In DNA form, the CDR3 reads TGTGCCAGCAGCTTAGGACAGGTCGGCACAGATACGCAGTATTTT.